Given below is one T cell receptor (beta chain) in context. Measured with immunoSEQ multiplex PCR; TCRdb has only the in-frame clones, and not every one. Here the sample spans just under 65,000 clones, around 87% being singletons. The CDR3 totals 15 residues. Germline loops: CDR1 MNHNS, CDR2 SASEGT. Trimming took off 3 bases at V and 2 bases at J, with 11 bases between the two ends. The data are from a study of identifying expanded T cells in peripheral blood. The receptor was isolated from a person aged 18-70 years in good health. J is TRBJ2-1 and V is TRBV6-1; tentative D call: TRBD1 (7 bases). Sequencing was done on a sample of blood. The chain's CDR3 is CASSDRGDAYNEQFF. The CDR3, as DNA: TGTGCCAGCAGTGACAGGGGGGATGCCTACAATGAGCAGTTCTTC.